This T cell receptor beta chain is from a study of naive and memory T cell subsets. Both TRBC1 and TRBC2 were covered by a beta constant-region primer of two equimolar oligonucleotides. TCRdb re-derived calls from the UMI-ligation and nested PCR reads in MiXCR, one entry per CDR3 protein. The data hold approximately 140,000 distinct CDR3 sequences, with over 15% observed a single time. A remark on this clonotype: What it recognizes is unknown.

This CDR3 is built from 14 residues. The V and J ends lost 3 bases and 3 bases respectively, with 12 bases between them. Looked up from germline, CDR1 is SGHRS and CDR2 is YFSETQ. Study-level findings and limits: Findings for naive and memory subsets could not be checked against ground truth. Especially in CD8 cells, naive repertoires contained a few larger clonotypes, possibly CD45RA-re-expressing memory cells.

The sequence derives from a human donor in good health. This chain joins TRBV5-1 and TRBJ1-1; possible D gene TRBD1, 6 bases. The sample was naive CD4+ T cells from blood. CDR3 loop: CASSSGAGYTEAFF. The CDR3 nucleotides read TGCGCCAGCAGCTCGGGGGCAGGGTACACTGAAGCTTTCTTT.